This T cell receptor beta chain was retrieved from a study of cytomegalovirus exposure and HLA in healthy donors (dated by TCRdb to 2017 to 2019). Turning to the overall study: An earlier analysis of some 550 of the donors reported roughly 300 Gb of sequence data and roughly 110 million unique TCR beta sequences from roughly 200 million T cells. An early release that covered more than 550 HLA-typed donors contained around 300 gigabases of sequencing data and around 85 million unique TCR sequences. Of the 300 to 500 genotyped donors, roughly 80% were placed in the genetic ancestry cluster associated with self-reported Caucasian donors. The aim of the study was to test whether cataloging public T cell receptors could identify signatures of past pathogen exposure. The T cell repertoires of 550 to 850 subjects were profiled by immunosequencing and related to cytomegalovirus serostatus. A separate validation cohort of about 110 different subjects was used in addition to the approximately 700-subject first cohort. To predict cytomegalovirus infection status, the study combined high-throughput TCR immunosequencing, statistical association of individual TCRs with disease status, and machine learning. A later analysis re-examined previously published TCR beta repertoires from just over 650 donors and added high-resolution HLA genotyping to investigate patterns of TCR occurrence. In the later analysis, no new phenotypic data were used to find candidate immune exposures; instead, reliance was placed on TCR beta sequences and their occurrence across donors. To decide whether each TCR beta V gene segment behaved as functional or pseudogenic, an earlier analysis of some 600 of the donors relied on high-throughput TCR beta sequencing. Alongside the repertoire data, information on donor age, sex, ethnicity and CMV serostatus was compiled. Genome-wide SNP genotypes for about 65% of the 666 donors were used in a later genetic analysis, which treated that subset as a discovery cohort. Every repertoire in the discovery cohort had been generated on one and the same sequencing platform. HLA typing included class I and class II loci at four-digit resolution. The number of typed donors differed by locus: about 620-630 for A, B, C, DRB1 and DQB1; approximately 520 for DQA1; over 600 for DPA1; and around 490 for DPB1. Several DR-DQ haplotypes were treated as single units for association and clustering because of strong linkage in the cohort. Among about 410 genotyped donors of the cohort, an average of roughly 230,000 unique TCR beta nucleotide sequences was sequenced per donor, of which 15% to 20% were non-productive. Overall study outcomes, separate from this receptor: Sequencing depth was assumed to be roughly uniform across donors in the presence/absence analyses, though that assumption may not hold. A total of roughly 160 TCR beta chains were listed by the study as associated with cytomegalovirus. In vitro tests confirmed that three of the cytomegalovirus-associated TCR beta chains recognize cytomegalovirus antigens. According to the authors, the approach could potentially be generalized to other disease states and immunological phenotypes. The sequencing pipeline was judged likely to have produced a cluster of highly shared sequence variants as a technical artifact. Compared with the approximately 670-donor mean, donors in an Asian-associated ancestry cluster had fewer N-insertions in productive TCRs, according to a later genetic analysis. A further reported finding was that TCR beta sequences accurately predicted the HLA-A and HLA-B alleles for most subjects in the first cohort. Correlated functional status among segregating V segments might reflect linkage disequilibrium, but an unknown experimental factor could not be ruled out. Because counts were too low, about 15 rarely observed V segments, including chromosome 9 orphons, were left out of the earlier analysis of roughly 600 of the donors. Some IMGT-functional V segments, including TRBV6-2 and TRBV6-3, could not be distinguished by the 87-base-pair reads and were therefore excluded. In a later analysis, 16,951 TCR beta sequences were associated with specific HLA alleles at a false discovery rate of 0.05. Broadly in line with IMGT annotations, most TCR beta V segments showed up in productive rearrangements about 87% or about 30% of the time in an earlier analysis of several hundred of the donors. In a later analysis, HLA-associated TCR beta chains were found to be more clonally expanded and to have lower generation probabilities than equally common non-associated chains. When HLA alleles, especially DR and DQ, strongly co-occurred, TCR associations were difficult to assign to individual alleles. CMV serostatus was the only immune exposure information available for the cohort. According to a later analysis, most CMV-associated TCR beta chains appeared to be HLA-restricted, and the HLA associations seemed to be driven largely by CMV exposure. Because HLA typing was missing for some donors at each locus, association tests included only the typed subset. In both the original and validation cohorts, the classifier was reported to diagnose cytomegalovirus status with high specificity and sensitivity. In a later analysis, several top co-occurrence clusters were reported to appear linked to parvovirus B19, influenza, CMV and Epstein-Barr virus. A later analysis found that TCR association rates varied across HLA loci, with DRB1 alleles showing the most associated TCRs and HLA-C alleles the fewest. In a later genetic analysis, a missense DCLRE1C variant was associated with V-gene and J-gene trimming of TCR beta chains, and the association was replicated in an independent cohort. Only TCR beta chains were sequenced in this cohort, and the absence of alpha or paired-chain data limited detectable features. While some public TCRs were present in many individuals, most TCR sequences turned up only very rarely across donors.

The cohort consisted of some 670 healthy bone marrow donors. At the time of sampling, every cohort member was nominally healthy, though immune exposures that went unrecorded were likely present. The donor tested CMV seropositive and was one of the 289 seropositive cohort members. Each donor provided a peripheral blood sample, and peripheral blood mononuclear cells were used for TCR beta sequencing. The Qiagen DNeasy Blood Extraction Kit was used to extract genomic DNA from the blood cell samples. Based on the germline V gene, the CDR1 and CDR2 sequences are SGHRS and YFSETQ. Compared with germline, V lacks 4 bases and J lacks 5 bases; bases without a gene match: 6. Including the terminal cysteine and phenylalanine, the CDR3 comprises 14 residues. Only the CDR3 DNA is retained, 42 bases long and in frame from the first base. A note on this clone: The clone's antigen remains unknown. The input lacks base qualities; no much larger clone sits a single base away.

The library was obtained by the immunoSEQ multiplex PCR assay. The multiplex PCR relied on a mix of 60 forward primers for TCR Vbeta segments and 13 reverse primers for TCR Jbeta segments. The CDR3 region of rearranged TCR beta genes was amplified from genomic DNA by a multiplex PCR assay. On the Illumina HiSeq System, the amplified TCR beta libraries were sequenced as 87-base-pair reads. On the study's bioinformatics: A later analysis counted tens of millions of unique TCR beta chains across the 650 to 700 repertoires, and approximately 11 million of these chains were shared by at least two donors. To remove PCR and sequencing errors, raw reads were error-corrected and collapsed into unique sequences using a nearest-neighbor algorithm that merged closely related sequences. To assign V, D and J gene segments, CDR3 sequences were aligned to IMGT reference sequences. For a sequence to be retained, at least a six-nucleotide match to both a V gene segment and a J gene segment was required. Rearrangements were classified as productive when the CDR3 lacked stop codons and remained in frame with V and J, and all other rearrangements were classified as non-productive. CDR3 was defined by IMGT convention, running from the second conserved V-encoded cysteine to the conserved J-encoded phenylalanine. The earlier analysis of about 640 of the donors excluded any sequence lacking an unambiguous match to a single V gene segment. An earlier analysis of 587 of the donors called V segments functional above 56.7% productive rearrangements and segregating when the between-donor standard deviation exceeded 5%. A statistical classification framework was built for diagnosing cytomegalovirus status from the catalog of TCR beta chain sequences. In a later analysis, TCR nucleotide sequences were compared against IMGT/GENE-DB human TR gene sequences so that V and J genes could be assigned. Using the TCRdist pipeline, a later analysis assigned CDR3 sequences along with most-parsimonious VDJ recombination scenarios. In a later analysis, every TCR beta chain was defined by the combination of its CDR3 amino acid sequence and its V-gene family, and reads without a unique V-gene family were dropped. To address suspected cross-contamination and a sequencing artifact, a later analysis removed around 600 highly shared, low-generation-probability nucleotide sequences. In a later analysis, a clonal expansion index was calculated for each public chain from normalized within-repertoire ranks of inferred template counts. In a later analysis, generation probabilities were computed using a VDJ recombination model fitted to out-of-frame rearrangements, and the results were checked against IGoR. Hypergeometric tests were used in a later analysis to score TCR-TCR, TCR-HLA and TCR-CMV co-occurrence, with a repertoire-size bias correction applied to the TCR pairs. A later analysis estimated false discovery rates by permuting HLA or CMV assignments 20 times. A later analysis grouped co-occurring TCRs with DBSCAN, adding TCRdist sequence similarity when clustering within HLA-allele-positive subsets. Repertoires with fewer than 30,000 or more than 120,000 public chains, plus five repertoires with anomalous nucleotide sharing, were excluded from co-occurrence clustering. TCRdb limited this immuneACCESS table to in-frame rearrangements with V and J called. A share of clones is missing; checked studies link under half to unresolved V genes, and the rest is unexplained. Clone size and the V and J calls come from that table; the DNA yielded D and trimming. The sample includes approximately 110,000 clones, with 50% to 65% observed a single time. The ten largest clones add up to about 3.8% of the sample.

Recombination linked TRBV5-1 to TRBJ2-1, and TRBD1 aligns with 7 junction nucleotides. This clonotype was obtained from a man aged 25 to 45 in good health and CMV-seropositive. Source material: PBMCs. This receptor carries the CDR3 CASSVRTGDNEQFF. The nucleotide sequence reads as follows: TGCGCCAGCAGCGTCAGAACAGGGGACAATGAGCAGTTCTTC. Joined to the reference TRBV5-1 and TRBJ2-1 proteins, this CDR3 gives the full variable domain: KAGVTQTPRYLIKTRGQQVTLSCSPISGHRSVSWYQQTPGQGLQFLFEYFSETQRNKGNFPGRFSGRQFSNSRSEMNVSTLELGDSALYLCASSVRTGDNEQFFGPGTRLTVL.